The TCR beta chain under discussion was sequenced for a study of type 1 regulatory T cells (dated by TCRdb to about 2021). Notes on the research overall: The study characterized an in vitro protocol that generated a Tr1-enriched, alloantigen-specific CD4 T cell product named T-allo10. T-allo10 was being evaluated clinically in patients with hematological malignancies who were receiving allogeneic hematopoietic stem cell transplantation.

Findings and caveats that apply to the study as a whole: Compared with non-Tr1 cells, Tr1 cells had a narrower TCR repertoire, and the study took this difference to reflect clonal expansion driven by alloantigen.

TCRdb records Illumina MiSeq as the sequencer. Using fastp at Q25 and MiXCR, TCRdb reprocessed the public reads and kept productive beta chains. Here each entry gathers all rows of one CDR3 protein and keeps the most common genes and DNA. For this sample there are about 60,000 distinct CDR3 sequences; about 50% appear just once. Roughly 2.2% of the sample goes to the ten largest clones. The germline V gene sets CDR1 to LGHNA and CDR2 to YSLEER. Compared with germline, V lacks 0 bases and J lacks 3 bases; bases without a gene match: 3. Measured from the cysteine to the phenylalanine, the CDR3 is 15 residues long. Only the CDR3 DNA is retained, 45 bases long and in frame from the first base. A remark on this clonotype: Which antigen it targets is not known. Base qualities are not recorded, but no much larger clone differs from it by a single base.

The chain is made from TRBV4-3 and TRBJ2-3; the central 7 bases match TRBD2. The sequencing sample was made of cultured non-Tr1 T cells, either the whole culture or a sorted T cell fraction (not recorded which). The cell subset or site label on this specimen signifies: non-Tr1 population from the T-allo10 product. The origin of this receptor is a human donor in good health. The CDR3 in this case is CASSQDRAGTDTQYF. The nucleotide sequence reads TGCGCCAGCAGCCAAGATCGAGCGGGGACAGATACGCAGTATTTT.